This is a list of T cell receptor beta chains from one sample in a study of CD8 T cells in Susac syndrome. TCRdb ran MiXCR on the immunoSEQ multiplex PCR reads and lists one entry per CDR3 protein. The sample has 200,000 to 300,000 distinct CDR3 sequences; 90% to 96% are singletons. The sequenced sample was CD4+ T cells from PBMCs. The receptors were gathered from a human donor with Susac syndrome. CDR3s include the opening cysteine and the closing phenylalanine or tryptophan. The order of the fields is V gene, CDR3 protein.

TRBV3-1,CASSQAGRILHEQYF
TRBV30,CAWSGRTRYNSPLHF
TRBV11-2,CASSLAGTQETQYF
TRBV18,CASSPSAGTAIGYTF
TRBV28,CASSLRQGRHTEAFF
TRBV30,CARSRLGGGDTQYF
TRBV19,CASSIDGAQVNEQFF
TRBV15,CATSRAIGQGAWNTEAFF
TRBV7-7,CASRSRGCTDTQYF
TRBV6-5,CASRLDREGEQYF
TRBV24-1,CATSDQDGRSYNEQFF
TRBV29-1,CSVPPDRSQHF
TRBV29-1,CSVGQGNYGYTF
TRBV29-1,CSVEQTGGYGYTF
TRBV29-1,CSVEEGWTEAFF
TRBV6-6,CASTARGGTSNQPQHF
TRBV28,CASRDRGQNEQFF
TRBV5-4,CASSRGQGAGRGAFF
TRBV4-1,CASSQIRYYTDTQYF
TRBV9,CASSVDPGLNYGYTF
TRBV5-5,CASSFGFSAGTETYEQYF
TRBV20-1,CSARDPLAGGRGQETQYF
TRBV29-1,CSVAGTDLYQETQYF
TRBV7-2,CASSLASGSMKTQYF